The sequence of this TCR beta chain was determined in a study of blood T cell repertoires in COVID-19. V lost 3 bases to trimming and J lost 0 bases; unmatched junction nucleotides: 5. Germline V gene data show CDR1 as LGHNA and CDR2 as YNFKEQ. This CDR3 region has 17 residues. Original analysis: Scientists estimated how many nucleated cells there were by amplifying reference gene primers. Sequencing was performed with immunoSEQ multiplex PCR; in TCRdb, only in-frame clones are kept and a portion is missing. The DNA was the basis for D and trimming; V, J and clone size are from that table. The table has around 110,000 clones, approximately 87% seen once.

The clonotype originates from a man aged 25-40 years with acute or convalescent COVID-19. Sequencing was done on a sample of peripheral blood. The chain combines TRBV4-2 with TRBJ2-6, with 7 bases lining up with TRBD1. CDR3 bases: TGTGCCAGCAGCCATGGGGACAGCCACTCTGGGGCCAACGTCCTGACTTTC. Protein product: CASSHGDSHSGANVLTF.